These T cell receptor beta chains were read from a single sample in a study of regulatory T cells in long-lasting Graves disease. TCRdb redid the calling of the multiplex PCR reads with MiXCR, one entry per CDR3 protein. This table holds roughly 470,000 distinct CDR3 sequences, around 20% found once. The sequenced sample was peripheral blood mononuclear cells (PBMCs), obtained when the disease was refractory, from a patient treated with antithyroid drugs. Receptors originate from a female donor with Graves disease. CDR3s include the opening cysteine and the closing phenylalanine or tryptophan. The D gene is left open where the match is weak. The size field is filled for only some rows; it gives once, few, many or a size class.

d_gene	v_gene	abundance	j_gene	CDR3aa	CDR3nt
-	TRBV11-2	few	TRBJ2-3	CASSKSGSHTDTQYF	TGTGCCAGCAGCAAATCGGGTTCCCACACAGATACGCAGTATTTT
-	TRBV20-1	many	TRBJ1-5	CSARDYINQPQHF	TGCAGTGCTAGAGATTATATAAATCAGCCCCAGCATTTT
TRBD1	TRBV7-6	few	TRBJ2-6	CASSLGQGDSGANVLTF	TGTGCCAGCAGCTTGGGACAGGGGGACTCTGGGGCCAACGTCCTGACTTTC
-	TRBV5-6	many	TRBJ1-2	CASSRGGDGYTF	TGTGCCAGCAGTCGGGGAGGGGATGGCTACACCTTC
TRBD1	TRBV3-1	few	TRBJ1-3	CASSLGDSSGNTIYF	TGTGCCAGCAGCCTGGGGGACAGCTCTGGAAACACCATATATTTT
TRBD2	TRBV19	few	TRBJ2-4	CASRLAGGNIQYF	TGTGCCAGTAGATTGGCGGGAGGGAACATTCAGTACTTC
TRBD2	TRBV7-2	-	TRBJ2-7	CASSPTSGSVNEQYF	TGTGCCAGCAGCCCGACTAGCGGGAGTGTCAACGAGCAGTACTTC
TRBD1	TRBV29-1	many	TRBJ1-5	CSVATGVNQPQHF	TGCAGCGTGGCGACAGGGGTCAATCAGCCCCAGCATTTT
-	TRBV12-3/TRBV12-4	-	TRBJ2-1	CASSSNRAGLSYNEQFF	TGTGCCAGCAGCTCAAATCGAGCAGGGTTGTCCTACAATGAGCAGTTCTTC
-	TRBV28	many	TRBJ2-5	CASSLAQGGGGTQYF	TGTGCCAGCAGTTTAGCGCAGGGGGGCGGTGGGACCCAGTACTTC
-	TRBV6-2/TRBV6-3	many	TRBJ2-6	CASSYSKAHSGANVLTF	TGTGCCAGCAGTTACTCGAAGGCCCACTCTGGGGCCAACGTCCTGACTTTC
-	TRBV7-2	-	TRBJ2-2	CASSADRGELFF	TGTGCCAGCAGCGCCGACAGGGGGGAGCTGTTTTTT
-	TRBV18	-	TRBJ2-1	CASSPEDGQSSYNEQFF	TGTGCCAGCTCACCGGAGGACGGCCAAAGCTCCTACAATGAGCAGTTCTTC
-	TRBV20-1	-	TRBJ2-6	CSAEGVSGANVLTF	TGCAGTGCGGAGGGGGTCTCTGGGGCCAACGTCCTGACTTTC
-	TRBV15	many	TRBJ2-7	CATSRDRAHEQYF	TGTGCCACCAGCAGAGACAGGGCCCACGAGCAGTACTTC
-	TRBV12-3/TRBV12-4	many	TRBJ1-2	CASSPTPPAGGYTF	TGTGCCAGCAGTCCCACGCCCCCGGCGGGCGGCTACACCTTC
-	TRBV6-1	many	TRBJ2-7	CASSSLWEQYF	TGTGCCAGCAGTTCCCTTTGGGAGCAGTACTTC
-	TRBV5-6	few	TRBJ1-6	CASSLGRDRPGFDNSPLHF	TGTGCCAGCAGCTTGGGCCGGGACCGCCCAGGGTTTGACAATTCACCCCTCCACTTT
TRBD1	TRBV28	many	TRBJ1-4	CASSLLTGGGEKLFF	TGTGCCAGCAGTCTATTGACAGGGGGCGGTGAAAAACTGTTTTTT
TRBD2	TRBV2	-	TRBJ2-1	CASSGGSGPYNEQFF	TGTGCCAGCAGTGGAGGTAGCGGGCCCTACAATGAGCAGTTCTTC
TRBD1	TRBV20-1	-	TRBJ1-5	CSASDRVGFNGNQPQHF	TGCAGTGCCTCTGACAGGGTCGGGTTTAACGGCAATCAGCCCCAGCATTTT
-	TRBV24-1	many	TRBJ2-2	CATSDLRQGRAGELFF	TGTGCCACCAGTGATTTGCGGCAGGGAAGGGCCGGGGAGCTGTTTTTT
TRBD1	TRBV7-9	-	TRBJ2-6	CASSLTGASSGANVLTF	TGTGCCAGCAGCTTAACAGGGGCCTCCTCTGGGGCCAACGTCCTGACTTTC
TRBD2	TRBV20-1	many	TRBJ2-7	CSGMPTSPAYEQYF	TGCAGTGGAATGCCGACTAGCCCGGCCTACGAGCAGTACTTC
-	TRBV6-1	many	TRBJ1-1	CASIPPQGIRSEAFF	TGTGCCAGCATCCCTCCCCAGGGAATACGGTCTGAAGCTTTCTTT
-	TRBV28	many	TRBJ2-7	CASSTTPRHGAAYEQYF	TGTGCCAGCAGTACCACCCCCAGACACGGGGCGGCGTACGAGCAGTACTTC
-	TRBV28	-	TRBJ2-7	CASSLGAKGEQYF	TGTGCCAGCAGCTTGGGGGCAAAGGGGGAGCAGTACTTC
-	TRBV7-2	few	TRBJ1-1	CASRSTSNTEAFF	TGTGCCAGCAGGTCGACTTCGAACACTGAAGCTTTCTTT
-	TRBV6-1	many	TRBJ1-2	CASTHPPGWVYGYTF	TGTGCCAGCACCCACCCCCCAGGGTGGGTCTATGGCTACACCTTC
TRBD1	TRBV6-5	-	TRBJ1-1	CASSYTMQGAGGYTEAFF	TGTGCCAGCAGTTACACAATGCAGGGGGCCGGGGGGTACACTGAAGCTTTCTTT
TRBD1	TRBV5-1	few	TRBJ2-7	CASSRRSDRGILHEQYF	TGCGCCAGCAGTCGTCGTAGTGACAGGGGAATACTCCACGAGCAGTACTTC
-	TRBV7-2	-	TRBJ1-6	CASSPRVYSPLHF	TGTGCCAGCAGCCCAAGAGTTTACTCACCCCTCCACTTT
TRBD1	TRBV5-4	-	TRBJ2-2	CASSWRTGDNGGELFF	TGTGCCAGCAGCTGGAGGACAGGGGATAACGGCGGGGAGCTGTTTTTT
-	TRBV6-4	-	TRBJ1-2	CASSDSGSNGYTF	TGTGCCAGCAGTGACTCGGGCAGTAATGGCTACACCTTC
-	TRBV28	many	TRBJ1-4	CASSSVETNEKLFF	TGTGCCAGCAGTTCCGTGGAGACTAATGAAAAACTGTTTTTT
-	TRBV5-1	few	TRBJ1-2	CASSLRDGDYYGYTF	TGCGCCAGCAGCTTGAGGGACGGAGACTACTATGGCTACACCTTC
-	TRBV14	many	TRBJ2-5	CASSRYRQHQETQYF	TGTGCCAGCAGCCGATACAGACAGCACCAAGAGACCCAGTACTTC
TRBD2	TRBV10-3	few	TRBJ2-5	CAISEFSQTSGRRFGTQYF	TGTGCCATCAGTGAGTTCAGCCAGACTAGCGGGAGGAGGTTTGGGACCCAGTACTTC
-	TRBV9	-	TRBJ1-3	CASSADGYSGNTIYF	TGTGCCAGCAGCGCGGACGGGTACTCTGGAAACACCATATATTTT
-	TRBV19	-	TRBJ1-6	CASSFEDHNSPLHF	TGTGCCAGTAGTTTCGAGGACCATAATTCACCCCTCCACTTT
-	TRBV4-2	few	TRBJ1-1	CASSQEGTNGRTEAFF	TGTGCCAGCAGCCAAGAAGGAACCAACGGGCGGACTGAAGCTTTCTTT
TRBD2	TRBV29-1	many	TRBJ2-7	CSAELAGEGEQYF	TGCAGCGCTGAACTAGCGGGAGAGGGCGAGCAGTACTTC
-	TRBV11-2	-	TRBJ2-7	CAGGSGGEQYF	TGTGCCGGTGGTTCAGGGGGGGAGCAGTACTTC